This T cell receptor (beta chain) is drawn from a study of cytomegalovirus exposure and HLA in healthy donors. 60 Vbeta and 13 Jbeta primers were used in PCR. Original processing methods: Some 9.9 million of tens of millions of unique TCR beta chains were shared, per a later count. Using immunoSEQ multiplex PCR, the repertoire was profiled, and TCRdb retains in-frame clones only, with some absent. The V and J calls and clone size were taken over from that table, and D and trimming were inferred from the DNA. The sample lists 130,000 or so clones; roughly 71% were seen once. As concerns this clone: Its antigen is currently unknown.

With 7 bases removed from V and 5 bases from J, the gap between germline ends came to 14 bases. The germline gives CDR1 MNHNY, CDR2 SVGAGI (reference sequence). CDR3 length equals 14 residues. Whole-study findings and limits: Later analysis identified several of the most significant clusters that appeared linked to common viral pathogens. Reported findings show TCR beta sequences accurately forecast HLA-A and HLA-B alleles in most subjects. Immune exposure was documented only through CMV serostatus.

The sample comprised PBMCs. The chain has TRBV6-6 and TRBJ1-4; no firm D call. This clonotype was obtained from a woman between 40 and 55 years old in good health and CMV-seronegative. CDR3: CASTLPQANEKLFF. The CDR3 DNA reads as TGTGCCAGCACTCTCCCGCAGGCGAATGAAAAACTGTTTTTT.